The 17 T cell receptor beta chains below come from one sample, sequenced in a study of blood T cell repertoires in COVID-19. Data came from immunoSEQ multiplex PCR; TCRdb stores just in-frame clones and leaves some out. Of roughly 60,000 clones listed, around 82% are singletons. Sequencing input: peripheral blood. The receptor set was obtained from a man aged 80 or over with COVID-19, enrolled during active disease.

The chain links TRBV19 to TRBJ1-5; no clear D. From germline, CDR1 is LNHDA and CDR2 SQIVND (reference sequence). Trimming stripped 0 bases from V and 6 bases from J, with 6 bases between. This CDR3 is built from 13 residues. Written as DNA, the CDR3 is TGTGCCAGTAGTATAGATCAGGTTCAGCCCCAGCATTTT. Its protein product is CASSIDQVQPQHF.

The CDR3 bases are TGCAGCGTCTCGCACAGGGGCTTGGGGTATGGCTACACCTTC. It codes for CSVSHRGLGYGYTF. V is TRBV29-1 and J is TRBJ1-2, with 7 bases fitting TRBD1. Germline loops: CDR1 SQVTM, CDR2 ANQGSEA. The CDR3 totals 14 residues. Germline trimming cut 6 bases from V and 5 bases from J; bases unmatched to any gene: 12.

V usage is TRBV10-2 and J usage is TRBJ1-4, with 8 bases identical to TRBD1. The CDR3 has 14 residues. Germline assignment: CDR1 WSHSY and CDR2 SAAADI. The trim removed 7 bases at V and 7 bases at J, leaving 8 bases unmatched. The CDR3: CASTSGGAGEKLFF. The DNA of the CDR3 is TGCGCCAGCACCTCAGGGGGCGCGGGTGAAAAACTGTTTTTT.

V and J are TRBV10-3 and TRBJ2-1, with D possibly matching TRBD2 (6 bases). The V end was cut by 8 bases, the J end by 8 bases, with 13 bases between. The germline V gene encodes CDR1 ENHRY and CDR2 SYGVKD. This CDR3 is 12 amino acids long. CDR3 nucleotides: TGTGCCATCGGGGGGTTAGGGGATGAGCAGTTCTTC. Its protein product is CAIGGLGDEQFF.

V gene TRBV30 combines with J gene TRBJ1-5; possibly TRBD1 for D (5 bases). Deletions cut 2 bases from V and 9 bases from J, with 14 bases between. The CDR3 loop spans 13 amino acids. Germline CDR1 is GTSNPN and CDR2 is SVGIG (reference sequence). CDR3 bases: TGTGCCTGGAGTCCCAGGGCGGATGGGCCCCAGCATTTT. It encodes CAWSPRADGPQHF.

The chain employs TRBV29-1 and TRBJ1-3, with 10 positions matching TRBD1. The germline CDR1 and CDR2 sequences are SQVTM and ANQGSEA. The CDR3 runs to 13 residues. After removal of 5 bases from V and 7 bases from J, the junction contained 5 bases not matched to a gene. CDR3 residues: CSVPSDRGNTIYF. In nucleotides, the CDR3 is TGCAGCGTTCCATCGGACAGGGGGAACACCATATATTTT.

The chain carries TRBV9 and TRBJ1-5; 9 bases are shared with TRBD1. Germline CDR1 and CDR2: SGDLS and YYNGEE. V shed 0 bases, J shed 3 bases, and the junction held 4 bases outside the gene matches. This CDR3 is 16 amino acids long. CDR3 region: CASSVGGQGDNQPQHF. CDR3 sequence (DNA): TGTGCCAGCAGCGTAGGGGGACAGGGCGACAATCAGCCCCAGCATTTT. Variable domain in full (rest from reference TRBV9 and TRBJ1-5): DSGVTQTPKHLITATGQRVTLRCSPRSGDLSVYWYQQSLDQGLQFLIQYYNGEERAKGNILERFSAQQFPDLHSELNLSSLELGDSALYFCASSVGGQGDNQPQHFGDGTRLSIL.

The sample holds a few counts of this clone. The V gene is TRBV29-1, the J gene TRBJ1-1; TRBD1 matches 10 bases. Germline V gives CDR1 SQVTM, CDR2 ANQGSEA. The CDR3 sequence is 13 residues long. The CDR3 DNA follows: TGCATCTGTCGGGACAGGGGGAACACTGAAGCTTTCTTT. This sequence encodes CICRDRGNTEAFF. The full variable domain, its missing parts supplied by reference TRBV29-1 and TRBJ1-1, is SAVISQKPSRDICQRGTSLTIQCQVDSQVTMMFWYRQQPGQSLTLIATANQGSEATYESGFVIDKFPISRPNLTFSTLTVSNMSPEDSSIYLCICRDRGNTEAFFGQGTRLTVV.

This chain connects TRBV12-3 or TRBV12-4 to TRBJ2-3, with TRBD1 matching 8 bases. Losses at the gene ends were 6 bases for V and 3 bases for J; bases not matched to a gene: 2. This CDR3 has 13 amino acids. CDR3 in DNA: TGTGCCAGCAGAAGACAGGGGACAGATACGCAGTATTTT. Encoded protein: CASRRQGTDTQYF.

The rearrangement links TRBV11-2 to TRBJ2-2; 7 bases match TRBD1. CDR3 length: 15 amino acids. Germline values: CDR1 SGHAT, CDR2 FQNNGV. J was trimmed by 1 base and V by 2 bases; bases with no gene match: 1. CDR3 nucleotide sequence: TGTGCCAGCAGCTTACGGGACAGGAACACCGGGGAGCTGTTTTTT. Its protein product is CASSLRDRNTGELFF.

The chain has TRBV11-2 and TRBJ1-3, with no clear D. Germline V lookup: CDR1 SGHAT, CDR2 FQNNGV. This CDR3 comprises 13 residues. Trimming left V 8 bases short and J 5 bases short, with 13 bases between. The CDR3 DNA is TGTGCCAGCGAAATGTCGGGGAGAAACACCATATATTTT. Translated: CASEMSGRNTIYF.

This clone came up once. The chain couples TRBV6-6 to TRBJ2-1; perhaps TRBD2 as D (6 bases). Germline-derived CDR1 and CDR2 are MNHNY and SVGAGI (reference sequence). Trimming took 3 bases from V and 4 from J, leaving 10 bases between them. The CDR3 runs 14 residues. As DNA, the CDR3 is TGTGCCAGCAGTTATCGGACTAATTACAATGAGCAGTTCTTC. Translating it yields CASSYRTNYNEQFF.

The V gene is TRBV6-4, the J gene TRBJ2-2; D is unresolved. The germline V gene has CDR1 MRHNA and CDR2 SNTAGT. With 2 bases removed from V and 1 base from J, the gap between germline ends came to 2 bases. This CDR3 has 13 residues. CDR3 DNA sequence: TGTGCCAGCAGTGACCTGAACACCGGGGAGCTGTTTTTT. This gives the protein CASSDLNTGELFF.

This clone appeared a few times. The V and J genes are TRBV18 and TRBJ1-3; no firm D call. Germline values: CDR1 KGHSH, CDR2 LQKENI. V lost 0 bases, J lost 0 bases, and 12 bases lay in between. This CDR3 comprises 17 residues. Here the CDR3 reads CASSPPRRLPSGNTIYF. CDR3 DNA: TGTGCCAGCTCACCACCGAGGCGCCTCCCCTCTGGAAACACCATATATTTT.

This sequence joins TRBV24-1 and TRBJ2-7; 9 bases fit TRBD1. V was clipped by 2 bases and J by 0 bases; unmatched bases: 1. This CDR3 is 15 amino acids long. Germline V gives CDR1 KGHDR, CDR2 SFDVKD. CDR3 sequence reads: CATSDSQGASYEQYF. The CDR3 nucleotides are TGTGCCACCAGTGATTCACAGGGGGCCTCCTACGAGCAGTACTTC.

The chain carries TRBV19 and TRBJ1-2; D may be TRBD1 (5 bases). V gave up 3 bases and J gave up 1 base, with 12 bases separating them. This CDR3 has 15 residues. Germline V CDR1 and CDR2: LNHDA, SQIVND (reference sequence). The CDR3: CASSIDLGLNYGYTF. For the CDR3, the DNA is TGTGCCAGTAGTATCGACCTGGGACTTAACTATGGCTACACCTTC.

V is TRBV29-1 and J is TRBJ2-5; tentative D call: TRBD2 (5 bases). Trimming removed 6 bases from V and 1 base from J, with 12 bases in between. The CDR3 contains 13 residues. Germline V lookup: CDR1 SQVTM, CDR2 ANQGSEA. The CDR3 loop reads CSVRGLSQETQYF. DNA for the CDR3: TGCAGCGTCCGCGGACTGAGCCAAGAGACCCAGTACTTC.